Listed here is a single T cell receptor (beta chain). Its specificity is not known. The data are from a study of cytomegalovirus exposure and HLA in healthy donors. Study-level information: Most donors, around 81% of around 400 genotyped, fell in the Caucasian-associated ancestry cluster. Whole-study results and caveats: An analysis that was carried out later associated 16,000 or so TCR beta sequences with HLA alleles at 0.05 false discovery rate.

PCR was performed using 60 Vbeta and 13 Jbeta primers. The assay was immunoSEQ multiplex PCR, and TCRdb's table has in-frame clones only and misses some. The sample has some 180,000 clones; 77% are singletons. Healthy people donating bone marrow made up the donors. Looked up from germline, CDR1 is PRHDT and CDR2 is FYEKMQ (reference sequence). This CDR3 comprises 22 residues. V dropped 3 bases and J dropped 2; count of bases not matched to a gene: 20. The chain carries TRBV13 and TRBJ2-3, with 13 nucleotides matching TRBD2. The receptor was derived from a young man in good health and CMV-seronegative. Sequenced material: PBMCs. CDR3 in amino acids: CASSFPPLRLGGLAGATDTQYF. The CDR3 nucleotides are TGTGCCAGCAGCTTTCCACCATTGCGGTTGGGAGGACTAGCGGGGGCCACAGATACGCAGTATTTT.